One sample yielded the 8 T cell receptor beta chains listed below, sequenced in a study of CD8+ T cells in alopecia areata (dated by TCRdb to 2016 to 2019). According to the study, the label for this sample's time point signals: about 25 weeks on oral tofacitinib. The treatment or condition label, as the study defines it: oral pan-JAK inhibitor, 5-10 mg twice daily. Library preparation was by the immunoSEQ multiplex PCR assay. To provide template for TCR sequencing, every sample had RNA extracted and reverse transcribed into cDNA. In TCRdb, the immuneACCESS table is reduced to in-frame sequences with V and J assigned. These tables do not hold every clone; where another copy was compared, an unresolved V gene accounts for under half, and the others remain unexplained. Across this sample there are some 190,000 clones, with roughly 60% seen only once. The ten largest clones take up 0.95% to 1.1% of the sample.

Source: CD4+ T cells sorted from blood, taken at week 24, from a patient treated with tofacitinib. These receptors came from a human donor with alopecia areata.

This clone has more than one count but fewer than ten. The chain uses TRBV11-2 and TRBJ2-2; weak D call: TRBD2 (6 bases). The CDR3 spans 13 residues. The germline V gene has CDR1 SGHAT and CDR2 FQNNGV. Trimming removed 5 bases at V and 6 bases at J, with 10 bases between. CDR3 in amino acids: CASSTASAGELFF. CDR3 DNA sequence: TGTGCCAGCAGCACTGCTAGCGCCGGGGAGCTGTTTTTT.

CDR3 DNA: TGTGCCAGCTCCTCGGGCCAGGGTTGGTCTGGCTACACCTTC. Its translation is CASSSGQGWSGYTF. V is TRBV25-1 and J is TRBJ1-2; D perhaps matches TRBD1 (5 bases). CDR1 and CDR2 from the germline V gene are MGHDK and SYGVNS. The CDR3 loop spans 14 amino acids. V lost 8 bases, J lost 7 bases, and 20 bases lay in between.

CDR3 nucleotide sequence: TGCAGCGTTGTGGGGAGAACTAGCACAGATACGCAGTATTTT. It encodes CSVVGRTSTDTQYF. V is TRBV29-1 and J is TRBJ2-3; TRBD2 might be the D (5 bases). V lost 4 bases and J 0 bases, leaving 11 bases between the germline ends. This CDR3 has 14 residues. Per the germline V gene, CDR1 is SQVTM and CDR2 is ANQGSEA.

This chain links TRBV29-1 with TRBJ1-1; D not certain. The CDR3 extends over 12 amino acids. Germline CDR1 reads SQVTM; CDR2 reads ANQGSEA. Trimming cost V 1 base and J 10 bases, with 13 bases left between them. CDR3 DNA sequence: TGCAGCGTTGAAGGGATCCAAATAGGAGCTTTCTTT. Protein product: CSVEGIQIGAFF.

The table lists this clone with a few counts. The chain uses TRBV6-1 and TRBJ2-2, with D unclear. Germline lookup yields CDR1 MNHNS and CDR2 SASEGT. The CDR3 is made up of 12 amino acids. V lost 1 base, J lost 8 bases, and 5 bases lay in between. In DNA, the CDR3 is TGTGCCAGCAGTGAAGGCGGAGGGGAGCTGTTTTTT. Translating gives CASSEGGGELFF.

This clone was observed a few times. The chain has TRBV12-5 and TRBJ2-3; D uncertain. From germline, CDR1 is LGHNT and CDR2 FRNRAP. The CDR3 is made up of 10 amino acids. V was cut by 3 bases and J by 7 bases, with 2 bases left in between. The CDR3 reads CASGLNTQYF. In nucleotides, the CDR3 is TGTGCTAGTGGTTTAAATACGCAGTATTTT.

The J gene is TRBJ1-2, the V gene TRBV6-1; 8 nucleotides align to TRBD1. Germline V lookup: CDR1 MNHNS, CDR2 SASEGT. The trim removed 4 bases at V and 4 bases at J, leaving 5 bases unmatched. This CDR3 spans 14 amino acids. CDR3 amino acids: CASSVIDRGYGYTF. CDR3 sequence (DNA): TGTGCCAGCAGTGTGATAGACAGGGGCTATGGCTACACCTTC.

V and J are TRBV25-1 and TRBJ2-6; D call uncertain. The germline V gene has CDR1 MGHDK and CDR2 SYGVNS. The CDR3 length is 13 residues. With 5 bases removed from V and 1 base from J, the gap between germline ends came to 3 bases. The CDR3, as DNA: TGTGCCAGCAGTAATTCTGGGGCCAACGTCCTGACTTTC. Protein: CASSNSGANVLTF.